The 7 T cell receptor beta chains listed next were all sequenced from one sample in a study of shared clonotypes between healthy human individuals. Sequenced by immunoSEQ multiplex PCR; TCRdb stores in-frame clones only, minus some. The data hold 850,000 to 1,200,000 clones, with 65% to 80% observed a single time. Sequencing was carried out using memory CD4+ T cells sorted from blood. Indicated subset: CD45RA-negative fraction. The origin of the receptors is a young man in good health.

This rearrangement joins TRBV18 to TRBJ1-2, with 7 bases aligning to TRBD1. The ends lost 3 bases at V and 4 bases at J; junction bases unmatched: 5. The germline gives CDR1 KGHSH, CDR2 LQKENI. CDR3 length equals 14 residues. CDR3 in DNA: TGTGCCAGCTCACCTGGGACAGTATCCTATGGCTACACCTTC. Protein product: CASSPGTVSYGYTF.

This clone has a single count. This sequence joins TRBV5-4 and TRBJ1-2, with TRBD1 matching over 8 bases. The CDR3 contains 14 residues. Trimming cost V 2 bases and J 5 bases; bases outside gene matches: 5. Germline V gene lookup returns CDR1 SGHNT and CDR2 YYREEE (reference sequence). CDR3 protein: CASSLGQGQYGYTF. The CDR3 DNA follows: TGTGCCAGCAGCTTAGGACAGGGCCAATATGGCTACACCTTC.

V gene TRBV5-4 combines with J gene TRBJ2-7, with a weak D call TRBD1 (6 bases). This CDR3 is built from 15 residues. V lost 4 bases and J lost 3, with 17 bases in between. CDR1 and CDR2 from the germline V gene are SGHNT and YYREEE (reference sequence). In nucleotides, the CDR3 is TGTGCCAGCAGCCTACAACAGGGCTCACGCTACGAGCAGTACTTC. It yields the protein CASSLQQGSRYEQYF.

V and J are TRBV7-9 and TRBJ1-5; D is unclear. This CDR3 comprises 17 residues. Germline values: CDR1 SEHNR, CDR2 FQNEAQ (reference sequence). V shed 0 bases and J shed 2 bases, with 14 bases lying between them. For the CDR3, the DNA is TGTGCCAGCAGCTTAGCTGGGGAGGCGGTGGGCAATCAGCCCCAGCATTTT. Translating gives CASSLAGEAVGNQPQHF.

CDR3 DNA: TGTGCCAGCCGGCGGGGGGGCTCCACAGATACGCAGTATTTT. Translating gives CASRRGGSTDTQYF. V gene TRBV7-8 combines with J gene TRBJ2-3; 9 positions match TRBD2. The CDR3 consists of 14 residues. V lost 8 bases, J lost 2 bases, and 5 bases stayed unmatched. The V gene's germline CDR1 is SGHVS and CDR2 FQNEAQ.

This clone appeared a few times. This chain connects TRBV19 to TRBJ2-7; 8 bases are shared with TRBD2. CDR1 and CDR2 (germline): LNHDA, SQIVND (reference sequence). This CDR3 region has 14 residues. V gave up 0 bases and J gave up 5 bases; unmatched junction bases: 3. CDR3 DNA sequence: TGTGCCAGTAGTATAGATAGCGGGACCCACGAGCAGTACTTC. Amino acids: CASSIDSGTHEQYF. Full variable domain (outside the CDR3, taken from reference TRBV19 and TRBJ2-7): DGGITQSPKYLFRKEGQNVTLSCEQNLNHDAMYWYRQDPGQGLRLIYYSQIVNDFQKGDIAEGYSVSREKKESFPLTVTSAQKNPTAFYLCASSIDSGTHEQYFGPGTRLTVT.

This chain links TRBV6-1 with TRBJ1-2; possible D gene TRBD1, 5 bases. Per the germline V gene, CDR1 is MNHNS and CDR2 is SASEGT. Trimming cost V 7 bases and J 5 bases, with 14 bases left between them. The CDR3 sequence is 13 residues long. CDR3: CASMFGGGYGYTF. CDR3 nucleotides: TGTGCCAGCATGTTCGGGGGGGGGTATGGCTACACCTTC.